This T cell receptor beta chain is from a study of T cell repertoires and Cas9 in healthy adults. General study findings and limits: SpCas9-reactive regulatory T cells reportedly mitigated SpCas9-reactive effector T cells in vitro.

The table came from immunoSEQ multiplex PCR; TCRdb's copy has only in-frame clones and leaves some out. The sample lists some 15,000 clones, 75% to 90% occurring once. A note on this clone: Its target is unknown.

This sequence originates from a human donor in good health. The sample was Tregs (CD4+, CD25+, CD127-, CD137-, CD154-) from PBMCs; culture status not recorded.

The CDR3 nucleotides read TGTGCCAGCAGCTGGGGAGGGCCAAACACCGGGGAGCTGTTTTTT. Amino acids: CASSWGGPNTGELFF. The chain combines TRBV5-4 with TRBJ2-2, with 7 bases lining up with TRBD2. The CDR3 is 15 amino acids. CDR1 and CDR2 (germline): SGHNT, YYREEE (reference sequence). The junction had 4 bases not matched to a gene; V was cut back by 3 bases and J by 2 bases.